The present TCR beta chain was sequenced within a study of blood T cell repertoires in COVID-19 (dated by TCRdb to 2018 to 2020). Looking at the study overall: Samples from collaborators originated in the United States, Italy and Spain and spanned both the acute and convalescent phases of COVID-19. Samples were obtained from the ongoing ImmuneRACE study (first 160 participants) and from over 1,000 subjects provided by 6 global collaborators. The repertoires were released in a freely available public database intended as a resource for research on the immune response to SARS-CoV-2. Subjects who had been exposed to COVID-19, were actively infected with it, or had recovered from it provided the deeply sampled blood TCRbeta repertoires that made up the dataset. The material from the prospective study consisted of cDNA or gDNA derived from T cells, B-cell-depleted T cells, or PBMCs. The sample metadata nearly always contained a de-identified subject ID, COVID-19 status, age in years and sex. HLA class I and class II types, where available, came from metadata supplied by the sample provider rather than from assay-based typing.

Via the germline V gene (reference sequence), CDR1 is LGHDT and CDR2 YNNKEL. The CDR3 starts with the cysteine, ends with the phenylalanine, and has 15 residues. The retained sequence is limited to the CDR3, 45 bases, with the frame set at the first base. V is cut by 1 base and J by 4 bases, and the space between the germline ends is 10 bases. TCRbeta CDR3 regions were amplified from genomic DNA by means of the immunoSEQ Assay, a bias-controlled multiplex PCR. In the paper's pipeline: The number of nucleated cells in each sample was estimated from the amplification of reference gene primers within the assay. To quantify the absolute abundance of each unique TCRbeta CDR3 rearrangement, sequence reads were collapsed and filtered. For each sample, productive Simpson clonality was calculated as the square root of Simpson's diversity index across productive rearrangements. TCRdb retrieved this table from immuneACCESS and kept in-frame rearrangements only. Not all clones are present; in checked studies, unresolved V genes account for under half, and no reason is known for the remainder. V and J calls and clone size come straight from that table; D and trimming were deduced from the DNA. The sample data list about 190,000 clones, and roughly 80% of these were observed just once. Of the sample, under 5.5% is held by the ten largest clones.

On this clone itself: Its antigen specificity is not known. The input lacks base qualities; no much larger clone sits a single base away.

Beyond this particular receptor, the publication reports: The amount of clinical and demographic metadata varied by source and participant and was provided uncurated.

Each collaborating institution followed its own protocols to collect whole blood in K2EDTA tubes. Collaborator samples were shipped for TCRbeta analysis as frozen whole blood, isolated PBMCs, or DNA extracted from either sample type. In this chain, TRBV3-1 (or the pseudogene TRBV3-2) is recombined with TRBJ2-2, with TRBD1 tentatively as D gene (5 bases match). Sample: peripheral blood. The TCR was taken from a woman in her twenties or thirties with acute or convalescent COVID-19. Here the CDR3 is given as CASSQAGFGTGELFF. The DNA sequence is as follows: TGTGCCAGCAGCCAAGCAGGGTTCGGCACCGGGGAGCTGTTTTTT.